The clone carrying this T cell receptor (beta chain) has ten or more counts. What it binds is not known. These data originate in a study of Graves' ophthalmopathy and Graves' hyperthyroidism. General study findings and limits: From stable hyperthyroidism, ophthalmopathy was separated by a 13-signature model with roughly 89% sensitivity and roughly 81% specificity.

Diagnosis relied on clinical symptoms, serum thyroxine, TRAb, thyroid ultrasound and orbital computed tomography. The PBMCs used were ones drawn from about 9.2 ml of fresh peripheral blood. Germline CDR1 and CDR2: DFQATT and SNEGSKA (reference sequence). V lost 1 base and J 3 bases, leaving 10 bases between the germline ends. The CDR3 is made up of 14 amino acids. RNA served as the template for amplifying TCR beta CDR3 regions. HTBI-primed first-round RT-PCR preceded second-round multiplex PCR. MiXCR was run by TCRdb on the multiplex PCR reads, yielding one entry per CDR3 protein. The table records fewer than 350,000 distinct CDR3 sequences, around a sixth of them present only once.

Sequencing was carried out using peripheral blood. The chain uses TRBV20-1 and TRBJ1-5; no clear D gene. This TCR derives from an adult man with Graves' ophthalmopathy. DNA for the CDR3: TGCAGTGCTAGAGCAAGGAATTCCAATCAGCCCCAGCATTTT. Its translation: CSARARNSNQPQHF.